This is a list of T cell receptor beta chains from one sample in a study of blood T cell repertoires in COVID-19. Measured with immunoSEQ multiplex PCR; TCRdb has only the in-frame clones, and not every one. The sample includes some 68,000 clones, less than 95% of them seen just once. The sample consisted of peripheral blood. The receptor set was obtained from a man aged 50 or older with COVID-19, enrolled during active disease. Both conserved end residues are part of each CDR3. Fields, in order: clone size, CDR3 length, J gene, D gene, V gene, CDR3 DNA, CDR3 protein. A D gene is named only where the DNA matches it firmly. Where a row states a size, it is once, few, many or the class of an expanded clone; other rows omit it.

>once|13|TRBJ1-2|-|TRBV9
TGTGCCAGCAGCGGGGGGGTTAACTATGGCTACACCTTC
CASSGGVNYGYTF
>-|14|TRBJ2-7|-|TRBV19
TGTGCCAGTAGCCCAGGGGTCTATCCGTACGAGCAGTACTTC
CASSPGVYPYEQYF
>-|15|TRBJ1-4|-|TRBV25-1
TGTGCCAGCCGATCCCAGCGAGGAGGAAATGAAAAACTGTTTTTT
CASRSQRGGNEKLFF
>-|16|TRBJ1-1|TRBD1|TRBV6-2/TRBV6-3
TGTGCCAGCAGTTACTGGTCAGGGGGCGCGAACACTGAAGCTTTCTTT
CASSYWSGGANTEAFF
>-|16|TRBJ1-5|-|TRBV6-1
TGTGCCAGCAGTGAAGGGCAGGGATATGACAATCAGCCCCAGCATTTT
CASSEGQGYDNQPQHF
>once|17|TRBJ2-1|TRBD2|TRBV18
TGTGCCAGCTCACCACCGAGCGGGAGGAGCTCCTACAATGAGCAGTTCTTC
CASSPPSGRSSYNEQFF
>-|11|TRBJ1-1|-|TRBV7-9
TGTGCCAGCAGCTCAGGGACTGAAGCTTTCTTT
CASSSGTEAFF
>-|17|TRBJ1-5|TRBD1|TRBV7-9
TGTGCCAGCAGCTTAGCGGGACAGGGGGCGGTAGATCAGCCCCAGCATTTT
CASSLAGQGAVDQPQHF
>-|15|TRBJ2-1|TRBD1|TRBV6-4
TGTGCCAGCAGTGACAGGGACAGTGGCTACAATGAGCAGTTCTTC
CASSDRDSGYNEQFF
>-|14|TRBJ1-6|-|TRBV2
TGTGCCAGCAGGGGCCCGGACAGTTATTCACCCCTCCACTTT
CASRGPDSYSPLHF
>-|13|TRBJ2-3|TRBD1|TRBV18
TGTGCCAGCTCACTCGGGACAGTAGATACGCAGTATTTT
CASSLGTVDTQYF
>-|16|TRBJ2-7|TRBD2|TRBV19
TGTGCCAGTAGTTTGATGTGGGAGGGCCTTGCCGACGAGCAGTACTTC
CASSLMWEGLADEQYF
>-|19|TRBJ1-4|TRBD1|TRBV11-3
TGTGCCAGCAGCTTAGAACGGGACAGGGGGCAACCAACTAATGAAAAACTGTTTTTT
CASSLERDRGQPTNEKLFF
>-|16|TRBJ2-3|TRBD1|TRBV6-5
TGTGCCAGCAGTTACTCGATGGCAGGGGGCAGAGATACGCAGTATTTT
CASSYSMAGGRDTQYF
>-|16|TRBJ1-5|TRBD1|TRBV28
TGTGCCAGCATTAGGGACAGCTTCTATAGCAATCAGCCCCAGCATTTT
CASIRDSFYSNQPQHF
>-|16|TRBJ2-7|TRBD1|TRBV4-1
TGCGCCAGCAGCCCTCTTCCGGGACAGGGCACCTACGAGCAGTACTTC
CASSPLPGQGTYEQYF
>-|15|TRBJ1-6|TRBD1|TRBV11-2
TGTGCCAGCAGCTTAGGGGACAGGGGGCATTCACCCCTCCACTTT
CASSLGDRGHSPLHF
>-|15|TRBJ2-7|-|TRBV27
TGTGCCAGCAGTTTCTGGGGACGGGAGAAGGACGAGCAGTACTTC
CASSFWGREKDEQYF
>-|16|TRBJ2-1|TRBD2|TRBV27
TGTGCCAGCAGTTTAGGGCGGGGGAGCTCCTACAATGAGCAGTTCTTC
CASSLGRGSSYNEQFF
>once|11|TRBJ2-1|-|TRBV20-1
TGCAGTGCTAGAGTTCTTAATGAGCAGTTCTTC
CSARVLNEQFF
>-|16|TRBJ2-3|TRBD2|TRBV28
TGTGCCAGCAGTTCAATCGGACTAGCGGGAGAAGATACGCAGTATTTT
CASSSIGLAGEDTQYF
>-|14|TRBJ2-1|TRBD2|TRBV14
TGTGCCAGCAGTATAGCGGGAGGGCTAAGTGAGCAGTTCTTC
CASSIAGGLSEQFF
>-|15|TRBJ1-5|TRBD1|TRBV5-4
TGTGCCAGCAGCCCCGGGACAGGGCGCAATCAGCCCCAGCATTTT
CASSPGTGRNQPQHF
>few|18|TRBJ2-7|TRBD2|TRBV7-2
TGTGCCAGCAGCTCAGACTTGGGACTAGCGGGAGTAAAGCGCGAGCAGTACTTC
CASSSDLGLAGVKREQYF
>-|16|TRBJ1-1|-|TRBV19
TGTGCCAGTAATAGTAGGGCGGGGATCTTGAACACTGAAGCTTTCTTT
CASNSRAGILNTEAFF
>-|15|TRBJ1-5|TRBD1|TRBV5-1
TGCGCCAGCAGCCGGGGGACAGGCAACAATCAGCCCCAGCATTTT
CASSRGTGNNQPQHF
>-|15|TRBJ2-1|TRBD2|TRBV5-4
TGTGCCAGCAGCTTGGGCGGGACTAGCGGTGGTGAGCAGTTCTTC
CASSLGGTSGGEQFF
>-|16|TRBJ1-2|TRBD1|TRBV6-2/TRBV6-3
TGTGCCAGCAGTTACTGGGCGACAGGGGCTAACTATGGCTACACCTTC
CASSYWATGANYGYTF
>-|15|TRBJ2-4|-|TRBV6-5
TGTGCCAGCAGAGATAGCGGTAGAGCCAAAAACATTCAGTACTTC
CASRDSGRAKNIQYF
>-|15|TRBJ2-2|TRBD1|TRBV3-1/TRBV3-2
TGTGCCAGCAGGACAGGGGGCGCGAACACCGGGGAGCTGTTTTTT
CASRTGGANTGELFF
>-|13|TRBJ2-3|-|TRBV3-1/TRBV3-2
TGTGCCAGCAGCCAAGAGCGCTCAGATACGCAGTATTTT
CASSQERSDTQYF
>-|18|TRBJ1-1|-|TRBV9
TGTGCCAGCAGCCTTGTAGGGAGGGCCTCGGGGCAGAACACTGAAGCTTTCTTT
CASSLVGRASGQNTEAFF
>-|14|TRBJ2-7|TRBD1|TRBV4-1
TGCGCCAGCGCCCCTGGGACAGGGACCTACGAGCAGTACTTC
CASAPGTGTYEQYF
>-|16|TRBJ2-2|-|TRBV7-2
TGTGCCAGCAGCTTATTATGGGGCACTCCACCCGGGGAGCTGTTTTTT
CASSLLWGTPPGELFF
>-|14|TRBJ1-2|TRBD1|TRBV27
TGTGCCAGCAGCCCAGGGGGCAGTTTCTATGGCTACACCTTC
CASSPGGSFYGYTF
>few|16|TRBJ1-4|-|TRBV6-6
TGTGCCAGCAAGAACCCCCGCGGGTCCTCTAATGAAAAACTGTTTTTT
CASKNPRGSSNEKLFF
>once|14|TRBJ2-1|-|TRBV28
TGTGCCAGCAGTCCATTAGGACAGTTCAATGAGCAGTTCTTC
CASSPLGQFNEQFF
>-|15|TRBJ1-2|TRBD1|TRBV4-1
TGCGCCAGCAGCTCCCGGGACAGCCATAACTATGGCTACACCTTC
CASSSRDSHNYGYTF
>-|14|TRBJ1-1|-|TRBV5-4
TGTGCCAGCAGCTTACAGGGAATTAACACTGAAGCTTTCTTT
CASSLQGINTEAFF
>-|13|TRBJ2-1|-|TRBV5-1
TGCGCCAGCAGCTTGGGACTTTACAATGAGCAGTTCTTC
CASSLGLYNEQFF
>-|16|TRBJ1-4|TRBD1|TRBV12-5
TGTGCTAGTGGTTTGGTATTAGGGGACAGTTATGAAAAACTGTTTTTT
CASGLVLGDSYEKLFF
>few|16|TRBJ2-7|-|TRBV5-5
TGTGCCAGCAGCTTGGCAGGGGCAGGGCAAGCCTACGAGCAGTACTTC
CASSLAGAGQAYEQYF
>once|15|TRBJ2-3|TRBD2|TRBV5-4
TGTGCCAGCAGCTTCTCGGGACTAGAGACAGATACGCAGTATTTT
CASSFSGLETDTQYF
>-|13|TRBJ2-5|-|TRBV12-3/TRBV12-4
TGTGCCAGCCACAAGGGGGGGCAAGAGACCCAGTACTTC
CASHKGGQETQYF
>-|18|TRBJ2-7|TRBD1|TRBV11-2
TGTGCCAGCAGCTTAGCCCGGGGACAGGGGGTCGGCGCATACGAGCAGTACTTC
CASSLARGQGVGAYEQYF
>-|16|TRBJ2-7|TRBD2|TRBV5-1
TGCGCCAGCAGCCCTATGGCGGGGGGGATAACCTACGAGCAGTACTTC
CASSPMAGGITYEQYF
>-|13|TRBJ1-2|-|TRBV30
TGTGCCTCAACTATTCAGGGAAGAAATGGCTACACCTTC
CASTIQGRNGYTF
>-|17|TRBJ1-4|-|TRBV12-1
TGTGCCAGCAGCTTTGGGACAGGCCATGCCCAGGATAAAAAACTGTTTTTT
CASSFGTGHAQDKKLFF
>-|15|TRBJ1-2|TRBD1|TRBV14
TGTGCCAGCAGCCAAGTGACGACAGGGGCAAATGGCTACACCTTC
CASSQVTTGANGYTF
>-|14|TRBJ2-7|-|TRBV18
TGTGCCAGCTCACCACCGCCAGGGCCCTACGAGCAGTACTTC
CASSPPPGPYEQYF
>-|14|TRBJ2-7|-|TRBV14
TGTGCCAGCAGCCAAGAATTCAGGCTTCACGAGCAGTACTTC
CASSQEFRLHEQYF
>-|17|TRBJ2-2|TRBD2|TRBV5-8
TGTGCCAGCAGCTTGGGACTAGCGTTTACGAACACCGGGGAGCTGTTTTTT
CASSLGLAFTNTGELFF
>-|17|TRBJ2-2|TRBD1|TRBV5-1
TGCGCCAGCAGCTTTGGTGGGACAGGGACCAACACCGGGGAGCTGTTTTTT
CASSFGGTGTNTGELFF
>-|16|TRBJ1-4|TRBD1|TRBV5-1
TGCGCCAGCAGCTTGGGACAGGGGGCGACTAATGAAAAACTGTTTTTT
CASSLGQGATNEKLFF
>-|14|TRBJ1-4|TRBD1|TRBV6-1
TGTGCCAGCAGTGAATGGACAGGGGATGAAAAACTGTTTTTT
CASSEWTGDEKLFF